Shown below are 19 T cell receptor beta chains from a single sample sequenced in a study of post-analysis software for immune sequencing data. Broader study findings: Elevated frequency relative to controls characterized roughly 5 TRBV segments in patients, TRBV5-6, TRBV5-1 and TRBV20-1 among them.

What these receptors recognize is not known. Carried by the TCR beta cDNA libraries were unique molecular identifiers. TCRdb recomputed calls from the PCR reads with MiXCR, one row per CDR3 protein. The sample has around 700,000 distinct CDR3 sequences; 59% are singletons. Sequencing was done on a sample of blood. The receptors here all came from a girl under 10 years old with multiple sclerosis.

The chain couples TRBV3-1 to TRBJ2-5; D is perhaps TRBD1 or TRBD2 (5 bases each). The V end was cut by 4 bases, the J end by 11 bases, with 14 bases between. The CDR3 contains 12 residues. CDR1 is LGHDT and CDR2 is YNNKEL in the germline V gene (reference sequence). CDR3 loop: CASSPLGALQYF. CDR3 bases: TGTGCCAGCAGCCCCCTCGGGGCTCTTCAGTACTTC.

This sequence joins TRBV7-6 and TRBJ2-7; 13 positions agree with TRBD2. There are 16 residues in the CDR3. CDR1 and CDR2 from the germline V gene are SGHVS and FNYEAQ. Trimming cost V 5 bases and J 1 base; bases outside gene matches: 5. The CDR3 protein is CASSPGTSGTSYEQYF. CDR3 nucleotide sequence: TGTGCCAGCAGCCCGGGGACTAGCGGGACTTCCTACGAGCAGTACTTC.

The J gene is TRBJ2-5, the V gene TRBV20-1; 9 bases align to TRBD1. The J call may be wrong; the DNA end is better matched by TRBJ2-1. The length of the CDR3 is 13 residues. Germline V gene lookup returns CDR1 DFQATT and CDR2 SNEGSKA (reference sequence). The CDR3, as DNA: TGCAGTGCTATCACAGGGGGCGACGCGACCCAGTTCTTC. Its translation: CSAITGGDATQFF.

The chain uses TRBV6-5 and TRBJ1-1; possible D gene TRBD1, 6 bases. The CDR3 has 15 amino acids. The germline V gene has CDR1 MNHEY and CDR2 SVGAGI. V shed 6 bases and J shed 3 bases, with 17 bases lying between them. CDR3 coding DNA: TGTGCCAGCAGCCCCGGGACATCAGCAGACACTGAAGCTTTCTTT. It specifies CASSPGTSADTEAFF.

CDR3 amino acids: CASREAGQETQYF. The CDR3 nucleotides are TGTGCCAGCAGGGAAGCGGGACAAGAGACCCAGTACTTC. The rearrangement uses TRBV6-5 and TRBJ2-5, with TRBD2 identical over 7 bases. With 6 bases clipped from V and 2 bases from J, the junction kept 3 bases outside the gene matches. Germline values: CDR1 MNHEY, CDR2 SVGAGI. The CDR3 contains 13 residues.

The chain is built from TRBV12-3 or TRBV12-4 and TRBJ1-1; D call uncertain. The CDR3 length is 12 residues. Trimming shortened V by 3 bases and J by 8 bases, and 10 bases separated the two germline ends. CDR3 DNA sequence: TGTGCCAGCAGTTTTATGGGATCAGAAGCTTTCTTT. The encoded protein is CASSFMGSEAFF.

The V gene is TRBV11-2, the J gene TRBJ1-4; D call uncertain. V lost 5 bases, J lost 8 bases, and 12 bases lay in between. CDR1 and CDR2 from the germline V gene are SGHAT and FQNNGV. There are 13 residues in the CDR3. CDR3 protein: CASSASGREKLFF. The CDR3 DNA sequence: TGTGCCAGCAGCGCCTCGGGGAGGGAAAAACTGTTTTTT.

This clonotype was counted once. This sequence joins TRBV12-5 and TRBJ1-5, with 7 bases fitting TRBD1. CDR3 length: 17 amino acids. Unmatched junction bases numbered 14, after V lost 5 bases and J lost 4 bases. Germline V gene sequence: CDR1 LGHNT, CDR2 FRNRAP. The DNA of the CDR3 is TGTGCTAGTGGTGCCCAACAGGGGCCCCTGGATAATCAGCCCCAGCATTTT. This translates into CASGAQQGPLDNQPQHF.

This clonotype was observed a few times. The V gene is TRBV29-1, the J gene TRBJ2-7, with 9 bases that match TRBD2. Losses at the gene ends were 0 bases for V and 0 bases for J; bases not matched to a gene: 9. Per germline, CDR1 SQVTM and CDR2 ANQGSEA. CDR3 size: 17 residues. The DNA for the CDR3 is TGCAGCGTTGAAGATCCACTCTATAGCGGGAGCTCCTACGAGCAGTACTTC. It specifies CSVEDPLYSGSSYEQYF.

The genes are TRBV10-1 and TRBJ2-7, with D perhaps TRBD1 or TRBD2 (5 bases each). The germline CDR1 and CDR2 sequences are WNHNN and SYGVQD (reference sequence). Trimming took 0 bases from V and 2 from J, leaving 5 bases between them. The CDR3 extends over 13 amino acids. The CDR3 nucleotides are TGCGCCAGCAGTGAGTCGGGACCCTACGAGCAGTACTTC. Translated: CASSESGPYEQYF.

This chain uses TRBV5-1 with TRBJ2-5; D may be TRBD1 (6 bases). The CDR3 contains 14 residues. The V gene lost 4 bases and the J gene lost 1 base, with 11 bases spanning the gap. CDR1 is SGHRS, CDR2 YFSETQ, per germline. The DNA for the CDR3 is TGCGCCAGCAGCCTAGACAGGCCCCAAGAGACCCAGTACTTC. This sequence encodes CASSLDRPQETQYF.

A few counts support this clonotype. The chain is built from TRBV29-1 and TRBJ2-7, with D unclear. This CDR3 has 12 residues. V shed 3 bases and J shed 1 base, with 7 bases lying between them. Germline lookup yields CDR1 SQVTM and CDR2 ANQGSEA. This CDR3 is CSVEDLSYEQYF. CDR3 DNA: TGCAGCGTTGAGGACCTGTCCTACGAGCAGTACTTC.

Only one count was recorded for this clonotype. The chain's CDR3 is CASSLEWGGNEQFF. CDR3 coding DNA: TGCGCCAGCAGCTTGGAATGGGGAGGCAATGAGCAGTTCTTC. This rearrangement joins TRBV5-1 to TRBJ2-1, with D possibly TRBD2 on 6 matching bases. In germline, CDR1 is SGHRS, CDR2 YFSETQ. CDR3 length: 14 residues. Trimming stripped 0 bases from V and 6 bases from J, with 10 bases between.

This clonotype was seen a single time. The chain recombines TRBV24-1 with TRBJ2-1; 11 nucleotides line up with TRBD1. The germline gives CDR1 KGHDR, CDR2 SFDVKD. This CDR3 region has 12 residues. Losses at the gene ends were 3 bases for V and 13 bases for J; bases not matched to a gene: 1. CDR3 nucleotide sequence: TGTGCCACCAGTGATGGGACAGGGGGACAGTTCTTC. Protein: CATSDGTGGQFF.

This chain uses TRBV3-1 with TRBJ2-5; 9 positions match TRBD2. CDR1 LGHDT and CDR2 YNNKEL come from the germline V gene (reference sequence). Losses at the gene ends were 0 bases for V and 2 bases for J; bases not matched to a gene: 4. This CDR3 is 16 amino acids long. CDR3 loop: CASSQETSGLQETQYF. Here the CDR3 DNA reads TGTGCCAGCAGCCAAGAAACTAGCGGGCTTCAAGAGACCCAGTACTTC.

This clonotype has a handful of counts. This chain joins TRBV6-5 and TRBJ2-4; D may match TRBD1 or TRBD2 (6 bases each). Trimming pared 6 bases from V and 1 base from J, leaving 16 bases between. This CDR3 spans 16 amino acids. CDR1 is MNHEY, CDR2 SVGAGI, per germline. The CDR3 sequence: CASSPSRGEAKNIQYF. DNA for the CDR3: TGTGCCAGCAGCCCCTCGAGGGGGGAGGCCAAAAACATTCAGTACTTC.

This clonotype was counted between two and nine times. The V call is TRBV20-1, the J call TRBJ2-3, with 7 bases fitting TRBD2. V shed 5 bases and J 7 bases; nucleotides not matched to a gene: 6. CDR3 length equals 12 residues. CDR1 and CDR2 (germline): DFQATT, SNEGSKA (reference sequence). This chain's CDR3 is CSAGGGGNTQYF. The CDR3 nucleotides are TGCAGTGCTGGTGGGGGGGGGAATACGCAGTATTTT.

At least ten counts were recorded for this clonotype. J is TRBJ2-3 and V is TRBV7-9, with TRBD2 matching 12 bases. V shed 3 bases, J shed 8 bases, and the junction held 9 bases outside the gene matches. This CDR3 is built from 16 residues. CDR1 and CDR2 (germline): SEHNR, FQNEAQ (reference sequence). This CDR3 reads CASSFVTSGRGGTQYF. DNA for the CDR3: TGTGCCAGCAGCTTTGTGACTAGCGGGAGAGGGGGTACGCAGTATTTT.

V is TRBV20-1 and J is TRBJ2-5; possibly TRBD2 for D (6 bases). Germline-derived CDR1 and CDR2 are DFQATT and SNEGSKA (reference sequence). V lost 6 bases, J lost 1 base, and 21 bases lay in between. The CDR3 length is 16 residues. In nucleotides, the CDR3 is TGCAGTGCCGGAAAGGACGGCGGGGTAACCCAAGAGACCCAGTACTTC. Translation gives CSAGKDGGVTQETQYF.